This TCR beta chain was observed in a study of long-term antiretroviral therapy in people with HIV. Points from the study as a whole: HIV repertoires showed narrower CDR3 length ranges than controls. Diversity went up after ART and still fell short of transplant donor controls.

CDR1 is SGDLS and CDR2 is YYNGEE in the germline V gene. The V and J ends lost 3 bases and 2 bases, in that order; junction bases with no gene match: 5. The CDR3 consists of 14 residues. Runs used v3.0 of the immunoSEQ assay and were done at survey level. Measured with immunoSEQ multiplex PCR; TCRdb has only the in-frame clones, and not every one. The data show about 12,000 clones, 70% to 85% seen once. This clone was detected once. Its antigen is still unknown. Every donor had one or more pre-ART and two or more post-ART PBMC samples. The TCR comes from a man in his forties with HIV. The rearrangement links TRBV9 to TRBJ2-7, with 7 bases aligning to TRBD1. Material: unsorted PBMCs, obtained about 3.3 years before starting antiretroviral therapy. In DNA, the CDR3 is TGTGCCAGCAGCGCCACAGGGGCAACCTACGAGCAGTACTTC. Protein product: CASSATGATYEQYF. Drawing the rest from reference TRBV9 and TRBJ2-7, the complete variable domain is DSGVTQTPKHLITATGQRVTLRCSPRSGDLSVYWYQQSLDQGLQFLIQYYNGEERAKGNILERFSAQQFPDLHSELNLSSLELGDSALYFCASSATGATYEQYFGPGTRLTVT.